This is a list of T cell receptor beta chains from one sample in a study of CD8 T cells in ankylosing spondylitis. TCRdb re-analysed the 5' RACE reads in MiXCR, keeping a single row per CDR3 protein. The data contain 200,000 to 250,000 distinct CDR3 sequences, 6% to 8.5% of them singletons. The source material was blood, either unsorted or a sorted T cell fraction (not recorded which). The source is a male donor with ankylosing spondylitis. Both conserved end residues are part of each CDR3. D genes are given only for firm matches. Size tells how often a clone was seen (once, few, many) or the class of an expanded clone, and some rows leave it out.

J gene | V gene | clone size | D gene | CDR3 protein | CDR3 DNA
TRBJ2-5 | TRBV5-1 | many | - | CASSLGVLRQETQYF | TGCGCCAGCAGCTTAGGGGTGTTACGCCAAGAGACCCAGTACTTC
TRBJ2-7 | TRBV20-1 | many | TRBD2 | CSAHTGLAETNSYEQYF | TGCAGTGCTCATACGGGACTAGCGGAGACTAATTCCTACGAGCAGTACTTC
TRBJ1-1 | TRBV15 | many | - | CATSRDRHRERGNTEAFF | TGTGCCACCAGCAGAGATAGGCACAGGGAGCGTGGGAACACTGAAGCTTTCTTT
TRBJ2-2 | TRBV9 | many | - | CASSAGNANTGELFF | TGTGCCAGCAGCGCGGGAAACGCGAACACCGGGGAGCTGTTTTTT
TRBJ1-3 | TRBV28 | many | - | CASSFVGRPLLSGNTIYF | TGTGCCAGCAGTTTCGTTGGACGGCCGCTATTATCTGGAAACACCATATATTTT
TRBJ1-2 | TRBV9 | many | - | CASSPAVVTYGYTF | TGTGCCAGCAGCCCCGCAGTCGTTACTTATGGCTACACCTTC
TRBJ2-1 | TRBV19 | - | TRBD2 | CASSIGGSTYNEQFF | TGTGCCAGTAGTATTGGCGGGAGCACTTACAATGAGCAGTTCTTC
TRBJ2-3 | TRBV2 | - | TRBD2 | CASSETWLAGGPGDTQYF | TGTGCCAGCAGTGAAACTTGGCTAGCGGGAGGGCCGGGCGATACGCAGTATTTT
TRBJ2-7 | TRBV4-2 | many | TRBD2 | CASSQDWVAGGTYEQYF | TGTGCCAGCAGCCAAGACTGGGTAGCGGGAGGGACCTACGAGCAGTACTTC
TRBJ2-5 | TRBV6-5 | many | - | CASSYDPEETQYF | TGTGCCAGCAGTTACGACCCAGAGGAGACCCAGTACTTC
TRBJ1-6 | TRBV4-2 | many | - | CASSQDPTSYNSPLHF | TGTGCCAGCAGCCAAGACCCTACCTCCTATAATTCACCCCTCCACTTT
TRBJ1-2 | TRBV10-3 | many | - | CAISGAPDSYNNYGYTF | TGTGCCATCAGTGGGGCCCCGGACAGCTATAATAACTATGGCTACACCTTC
TRBJ2-7 | TRBV5-1 | many | - | CASSPQRIRPADYEQYF | TGCGCCAGCAGCCCCCAAAGGATTCGTCCCGCAGACTACGAGCAGTACTTC
TRBJ2-6 | TRBV24-1 | few | - | CATSDLGQPNVLTF | TGTGCCACCAGTGATCTTGGACAGCCTAACGTCCTGACTTTC
TRBJ1-1 | TRBV6-5 | many | - | CASSYRGEIGTEAFF | TGTGCCAGCAGTTACCGGGGGGAAATAGGCACTGAAGCTTTCTTT
TRBJ1-1 | TRBV29-1 | many | - | CSVDRRNEAFF | TGCAGCGTTGATCGCAGGAATGAAGCTTTCTTT
TRBJ2-7 | TRBV6-1 | few | TRBD1 | CASSLGTGHPYEQYF | TGTGCCAGCAGTCTCGGGACAGGGCATCCCTACGAGCAGTACTTC
TRBJ2-5 | TRBV11-2 | few | - | CASRMDILSAETQYF | TGTGCCAGCAGAATGGACATTCTTTCGGCGGAGACCCAGTACTTC
TRBJ2-3 | TRBV20-1 | many | TRBD2 | CSARETPGLAGVWTDTQYF | TGCAGTGCTAGAGAGACGCCGGGACTAGCGGGAGTTTGGACAGATACGCAGTATTTT
TRBJ1-1 | TRBV9 | few | - | CASSVVPGNTEAFF | TGTGCCAGCAGCGTAGTTCCAGGGAACACTGAAGCTTTCTTT
TRBJ2-3 | TRBV7-8 | many | TRBD2 | CASSLERGDTDTQYF | TGTGCCAGCAGCTTAGAACGGGGGGACACAGATACGCAGTATTTT
TRBJ2-1 | TRBV7-2 | few | - | CASSLEVYNEQFF | TGTGCCAGCAGCTTGGAAGTCTACAATGAGCAGTTCTTC
TRBJ2-2 | TRBV6-5 | - | - | CASSYWVAGELFF | TGTGCCAGCAGTTACTGGGTAGCCGGGGAGCTGTTTTTT
TRBJ1-2 | TRBV10-3 | many | - | CAIRDSPGYTF | TGTGCCATCAGGGACAGCCCGGGCTACACCTTC
TRBJ2-7 | TRBV4-1 | - | TRBD2 | CASSQDSRTSAYEQYF | TGCGCCAGCAGCCAGGACTCTCGGACTAGCGCCTACGAGCAGTACTTC
TRBJ2-7 | TRBV29-1 | many | - | CSVDSASRGRYEQYF | TGCAGCGTTGATTCGGCGTCCAGGGGCCGATACGAGCAGTACTTC
TRBJ2-5 | TRBV11-2 | few | - | CASTLPGRETQYF | TGTGCCAGCACCCTACCGGGTCGAGAGACCCAGTACTTC
TRBJ2-7 | TRBV7-2 | many | TRBD2 | CASSLWVAGGYEQYF | TGTGCCAGCAGCTTATGGGTAGCGGGAGGTTACGAGCAGTACTTC
TRBJ1-4 | TRBV27 | many | - | CASSLDRQRIGRKNEKLFF | TGTGCCAGCAGTTTAGATAGACAGAGAATTGGGCGGAAAAATGAAAAACTGTTTTTT
TRBJ1-6 | TRBV7-6 | many | - | CASSLAPGHFLNSPLHF | TGTGCCAGCAGCTTAGCGCCGGGACATTTCCTCAATTCACCCCTCCACTTT
TRBJ1-2 | TRBV11-2 | many | - | CASSRVGGSGYGYTF | TGTGCCAGCAGCCGAGTGGGGGGTTCGGGCTATGGCTACACCTTC
TRBJ1-2 | TRBV7-8 | many | - | CASSLVVTPTPQYGYTF | TGTGCCAGCAGCTTAGTCGTGACACCGACCCCCCAATATGGCTACACCTTC
TRBJ2-3 | TRBV12-3/TRBV12-4 | many | - | CASSLRGPGVDTQYF | TGTGCCAGCAGCCTCCGGGGCCCAGGCGTAGATACGCAGTATTTT
TRBJ1-1 | TRBV11-2 | many | TRBD1 | CASTTGGGEAFF | TGTGCCAGCACCACAGGGGGAGGTGAAGCTTTCTTT
TRBJ1-1 | TRBV6-2/TRBV6-3 | many | - | CASSQTGNTEAFF | TGTGCCAGCAGCCAAACAGGGAACACTGAAGCTTTCTTT
TRBJ2-1 | TRBV5-1 | many | TRBD2 | CASNPDGGRVRNEQFF | TGCGCCAGCAATCCAGACGGCGGGAGAGTGAGGAATGAGCAGTTCTTC